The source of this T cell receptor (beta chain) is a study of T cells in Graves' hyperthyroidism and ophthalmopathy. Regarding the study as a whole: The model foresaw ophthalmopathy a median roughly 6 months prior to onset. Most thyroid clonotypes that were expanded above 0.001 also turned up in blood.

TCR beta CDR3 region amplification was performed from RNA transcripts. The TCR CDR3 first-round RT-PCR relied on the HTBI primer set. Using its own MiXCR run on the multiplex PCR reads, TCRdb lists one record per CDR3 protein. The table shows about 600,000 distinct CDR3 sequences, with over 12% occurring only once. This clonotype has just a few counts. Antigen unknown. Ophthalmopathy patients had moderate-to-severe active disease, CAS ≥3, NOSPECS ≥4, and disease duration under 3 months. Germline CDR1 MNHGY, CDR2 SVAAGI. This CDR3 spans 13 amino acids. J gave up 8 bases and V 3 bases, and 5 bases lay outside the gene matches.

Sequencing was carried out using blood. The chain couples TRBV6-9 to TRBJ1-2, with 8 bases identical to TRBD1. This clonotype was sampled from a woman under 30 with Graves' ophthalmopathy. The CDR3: CASSYHRGSGYTF. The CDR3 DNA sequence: TGTGCCAGCAGTTACCACAGGGGGTCGGGCTACACCTTC.